One sample yielded the 6 T cell receptor beta chains listed below, sequenced in a study of blood T cell repertoires in COVID-19. Produced via immunoSEQ multiplex PCR; TCRdb's table is partial and in-frame only. Of under 70,000 clones listed, around 70% are singletons. Sequencing input: peripheral blood. The receptors were sampled from a woman in her seventies with acute or convalescent COVID-19.

The chain joins TRBV24-1 to TRBJ2-2, with 8 bases fitting TRBD1. Germline CDR1 KGHDR, CDR2 SFDVKD. The V segment lost 5 bases and the J segment 6 bases; nucleotides outside the gene matches: 10. The CDR3 length is 16 residues. CDR3 in amino acids: CATSALTGVGAGELFF. The CDR3, as DNA: TGTGCCACCAGTGCCCTGACAGGGGTGGGGGCCGGGGAGCTGTTTTTT.

This clone has just a few counts. In DNA form, the CDR3 reads TGTGCCAGCAGCCAAGCCCCCTCCGGACAGGGGAAAGTTGGAAACACCATATATTTT. Translating gives CASSQAPSGQGKVGNTIYF. V and J are TRBV4-2 and TRBJ1-3; 9 bases are a match to TRBD1. Germline V gives CDR1 LGHNA, CDR2 YNFKEQ. The CDR3 is 19 residues long. V shed 1 base, J shed 3 bases, and the junction held 13 bases outside the gene matches.

The chain is built from TRBV5-5 and TRBJ2-5; 7 bases align to TRBD2. Per the germline V gene, CDR1 is SGHKS and CDR2 is YYEKEE (reference sequence). With 4 bases clipped from V and 5 bases from J, the junction kept 5 bases outside the gene matches. The CDR3 spans 13 residues. Here the CDR3 reads CASSLVGGETQYF. Here the CDR3 DNA reads TGTGCCAGCAGCCTCGTCGGGGGGGAGACCCAGTACTTC.

This clone has only one observation. J is TRBJ1-1 and V is TRBV9; TRBD1 might be the D (6 bases). The V gene lost 3 bases and the J gene lost 7 bases, with 13 bases spanning the gap. Germline values: CDR1 SGDLS, CDR2 YYNGEE. The CDR3 is made up of 13 amino acids. Written as DNA, the CDR3 is TGTGCCAGCAGCGCCCAAGGGGGATTTGAAGCTTTCTTT. Translating gives CASSAQGGFEAFF.

The genes are TRBV18 and TRBJ2-1; weak D call: TRBD1 (5 bases). This CDR3 comprises 12 residues. V was pared by 0 bases and J by 10 bases, with 7 bases between. CDR1 and CDR2 (germline): KGHSH, LQKENI. The CDR3 region is CASSPPSGEQFF. In DNA form, the CDR3 reads TGTGCCAGCTCACCACCGTCAGGGGAGCAGTTCTTC.

The chain recombines TRBV9 with TRBJ1-5; 8 nucleotides align to TRBD1. After removal of 4 bases from V and 1 base from J, the junction contained 7 bases not matched to a gene. This CDR3 spans 16 amino acids. CDR1 is SGDLS and CDR2 is YYNGEE in the germline V gene. This CDR3 reads CASSQGTGRSNQPQHF. CDR3 bases: TGTGCCAGCAGCCAAGGGACAGGTAGGAGCAATCAGCCCCAGCATTTT.